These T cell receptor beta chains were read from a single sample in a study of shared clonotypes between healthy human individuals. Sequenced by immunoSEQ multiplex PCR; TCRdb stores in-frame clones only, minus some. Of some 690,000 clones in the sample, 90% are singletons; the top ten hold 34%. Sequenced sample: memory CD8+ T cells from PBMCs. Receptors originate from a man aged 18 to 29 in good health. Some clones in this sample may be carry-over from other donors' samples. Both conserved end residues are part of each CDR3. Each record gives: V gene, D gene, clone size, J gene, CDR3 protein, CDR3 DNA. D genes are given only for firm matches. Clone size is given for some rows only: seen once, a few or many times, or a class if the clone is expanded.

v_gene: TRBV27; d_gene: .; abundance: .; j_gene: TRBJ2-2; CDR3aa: CASSLLGTGGSTGELFF; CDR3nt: TGTGCCAGCAGTTTACTCGGGACGGGTGGGTCCACCGGGGAGCTGTTTTTT
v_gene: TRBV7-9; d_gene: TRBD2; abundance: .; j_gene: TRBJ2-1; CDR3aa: CASSLRTSGSNEQFF; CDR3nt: TGTGCCAGCAGTCTTAGAACTAGCGGGAGCAATGAGCAGTTCTTC
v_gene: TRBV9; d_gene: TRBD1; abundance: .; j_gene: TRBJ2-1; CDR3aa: CASSVTGTGDNEQFF; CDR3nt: TGTGCCAGCAGCGTGACCGGGACAGGGGACAATGAGCAGTTCTTC
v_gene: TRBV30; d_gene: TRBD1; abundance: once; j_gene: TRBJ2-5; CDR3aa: CAWSLTLAGGAETQYF; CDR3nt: TGTGCCTGGAGTCTCACGCTGGCAGGGGGCGCCGAGACCCAGTACTTC
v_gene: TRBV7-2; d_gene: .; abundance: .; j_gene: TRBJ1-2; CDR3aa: CASSPPRTYGYTF; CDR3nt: TGTGCCAGCAGCCCCCCGCGGACCTATGGCTACACCTTC
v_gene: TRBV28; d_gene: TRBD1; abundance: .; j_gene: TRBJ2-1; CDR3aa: CASSLYRDSSYNEQFF; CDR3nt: TGTGCCAGCAGTTTATACCGGGACAGCTCCTACAATGAGCAGTTCTTC
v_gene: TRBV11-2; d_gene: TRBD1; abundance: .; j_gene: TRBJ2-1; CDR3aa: CASSSRDRGQGEQFF; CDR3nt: TGTGCCAGCAGCTCCAGAGACAGGGGTCAGGGTGAGCAGTTCTTC
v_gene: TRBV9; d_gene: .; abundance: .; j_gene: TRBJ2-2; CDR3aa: CASSSWTGELFF; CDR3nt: TGTGCCAGCAGCTCGTGGACCGGGGAGCTGTTTTTT
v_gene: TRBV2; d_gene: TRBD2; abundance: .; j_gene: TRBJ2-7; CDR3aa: CASRGPGLADPYEQYF; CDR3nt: TGTGCCAGCAGGGGTCCGGGACTAGCGGACCCCTACGAGCAGTACTTC
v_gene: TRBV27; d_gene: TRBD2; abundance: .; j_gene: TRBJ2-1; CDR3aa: CASSLPPAGDVNEQFF; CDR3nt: TGTGCCAGCAGTTTACCTCCAGCGGGAGATGTCAATGAGCAGTTCTTC
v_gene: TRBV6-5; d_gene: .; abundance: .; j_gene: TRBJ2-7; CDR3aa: CASRGTPYEQYF; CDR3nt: TGTGCCAGCAGGGGGACGCCCTACGAGCAGTACTTC
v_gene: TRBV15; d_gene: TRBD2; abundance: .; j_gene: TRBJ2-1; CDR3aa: CATSRGSGSLYNEQFF; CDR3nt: TGTGCCACCAGCAGAGGTAGCGGGAGTCTCTACAATGAGCAGTTCTTC
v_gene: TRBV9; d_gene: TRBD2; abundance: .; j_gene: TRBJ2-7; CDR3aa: CASSEGLGGYEQYF; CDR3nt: TGTGCCAGCAGCGAGGGACTAGGAGGCTACGAGCAGTACTTC
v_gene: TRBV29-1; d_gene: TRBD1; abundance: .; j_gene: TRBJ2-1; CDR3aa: CSVWSVTGVNYEQFF; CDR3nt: TGCAGCGTCTGGAGCGTGACAGGGGTTAACTATGAGCAGTTCTTC
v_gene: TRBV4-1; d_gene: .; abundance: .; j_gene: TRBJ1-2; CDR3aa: CASSQLVAGDWGYTF; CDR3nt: TGCGCCAGCAGCCAACTCGTGGCAGGGGACTGGGGCTACACCTTC
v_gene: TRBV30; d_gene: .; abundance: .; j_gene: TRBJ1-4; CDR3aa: CAFSDGELFF; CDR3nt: TGTGCCTTTTCGGACGGTGAACTGTTTTTT
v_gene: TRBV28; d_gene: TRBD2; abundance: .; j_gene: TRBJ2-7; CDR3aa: CASSIRTSGRTYEQYF; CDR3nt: TGTGCCAGCAGTATCCGGACTAGCGGACGGACCTACGAGCAGTACTTC
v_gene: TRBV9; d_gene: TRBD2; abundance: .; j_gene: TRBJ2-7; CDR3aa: CASSPLAGGPPIYEQYF; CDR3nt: TGTGCCAGCAGCCCACTAGCGGGAGGGCCCCCCATCTACGAGCAGTACTTC
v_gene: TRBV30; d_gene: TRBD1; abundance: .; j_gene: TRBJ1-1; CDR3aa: CAWSEQGEGMNTEAFF; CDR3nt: TGTGCCTGGAGTGAACAGGGGGAGGGGATGAACACTGAAGCTTTCTTT
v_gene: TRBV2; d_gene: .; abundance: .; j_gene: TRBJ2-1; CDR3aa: CASSEKSLAPYNEQFF; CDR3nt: TGTGCCAGCAGTGAGAAGAGTCTAGCGCCGTACAATGAGCAGTTCTTC
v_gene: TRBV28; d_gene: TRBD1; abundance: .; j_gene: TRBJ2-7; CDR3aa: CASSFTPGGYYEQYF; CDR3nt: TGTGCCAGCAGTTTCACCCCAGGGGGCTACTACGAGCAGTACTTC
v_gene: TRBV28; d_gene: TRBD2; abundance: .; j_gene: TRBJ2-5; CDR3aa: CASTPLAGWTQETQYF; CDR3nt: TGTGCCAGCACCCCTTTAGCGGGATGGACCCAAGAGACCCAGTACTTC
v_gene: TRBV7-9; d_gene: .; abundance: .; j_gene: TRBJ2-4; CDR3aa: CASSLGWADENIQYF; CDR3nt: TGTGCCAGCAGCTTAGGATGGGCGGACGAAAACATTCAGTACTTC
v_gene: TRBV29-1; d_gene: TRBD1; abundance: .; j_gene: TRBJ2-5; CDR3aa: CSAKGQGFQETQYF; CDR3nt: TGCAGCGCCAAGGGACAGGGGTTCCAAGAGACCCAGTACTTC
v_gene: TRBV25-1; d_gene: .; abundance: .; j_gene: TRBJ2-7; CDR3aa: CASSDFGHEQYF; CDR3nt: TGTGCCAGCAGTGACTTCGGTCACGAGCAGTACTTC
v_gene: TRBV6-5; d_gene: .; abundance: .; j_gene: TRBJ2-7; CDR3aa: CASSYTYSYEQYF; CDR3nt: TGTGCCAGCAGTTACACATACAGCTACGAGCAGTACTTC
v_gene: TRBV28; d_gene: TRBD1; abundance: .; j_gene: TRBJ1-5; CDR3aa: CASSSPRDRHNQPQHF; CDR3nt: TGTGCCAGCAGTTCCCCGCGGGACAGACACAATCAGCCCCAGCATTTT
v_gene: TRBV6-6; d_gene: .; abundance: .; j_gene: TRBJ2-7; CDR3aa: CASSYSRTYEQYF; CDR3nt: TGTGCCAGCAGTTACTCACGGACCTACGAGCAGTACTTC
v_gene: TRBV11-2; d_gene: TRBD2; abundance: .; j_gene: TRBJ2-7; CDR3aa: CASSLTLAGVEQYF; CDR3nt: TGTGCCAGCAGCTTAACGCTAGCGGGAGTGGAGCAGTACTTC
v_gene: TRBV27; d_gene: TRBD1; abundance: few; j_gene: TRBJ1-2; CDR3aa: CASSSSLTGMYGYTF; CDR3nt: TGTGCCAGCAGTTCGAGCTTGACAGGGATGTATGGCTACACCTTC
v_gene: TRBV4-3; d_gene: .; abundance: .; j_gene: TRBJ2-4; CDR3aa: CASSQDRAAKNIQYF; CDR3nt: TGCGCCAGCAGCCAAGACAGGGCGGCCAAAAACATTCAGTACTTC
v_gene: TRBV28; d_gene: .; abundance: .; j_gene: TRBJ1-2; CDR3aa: CASRRGLGKNGYTF; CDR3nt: TGTGCCAGCAGGCGGGGGCTAGGGAAAAATGGCTACACCTTC
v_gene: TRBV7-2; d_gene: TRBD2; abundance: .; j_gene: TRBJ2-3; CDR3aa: CASREPGLTETDTQYF; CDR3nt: TGTGCCAGCAGGGAGCCGGGACTAACAGAAACAGATACGCAGTATTTT
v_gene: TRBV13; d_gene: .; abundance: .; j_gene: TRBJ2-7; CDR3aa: CASSMAGGRNPYEQYF; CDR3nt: TGTGCCAGCAGCATGGCTGGCGGGCGTAATCCCTACGAGCAGTACTTC
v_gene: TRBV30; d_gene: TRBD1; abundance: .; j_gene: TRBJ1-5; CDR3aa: CAWRGTGADQPQHF; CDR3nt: TGTGCCTGGAGGGGGACAGGGGCAGATCAGCCCCAGCATTTT
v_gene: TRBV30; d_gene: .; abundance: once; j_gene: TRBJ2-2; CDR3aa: CAWTDTNTGELFF; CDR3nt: TGTGCCTGGACGGACACGAACACCGGGGAGCTGTTTTTT
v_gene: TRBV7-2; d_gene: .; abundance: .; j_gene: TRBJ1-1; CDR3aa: CASSSVGTEAFF; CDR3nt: TGTGCCAGCAGCTCTGTGGGGACTGAAGCTTTCTTT
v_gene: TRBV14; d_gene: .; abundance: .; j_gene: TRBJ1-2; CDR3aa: CASSQDWRAYYGYTF; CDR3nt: TGTGCCAGCAGCCAAGATTGGAGGGCCTACTATGGCTACACCTTC
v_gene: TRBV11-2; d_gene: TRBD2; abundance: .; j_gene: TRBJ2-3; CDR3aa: CASSLGGLAGADTQYF; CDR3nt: TGTGCCAGCAGCTTAGGAGGACTAGCGGGAGCAGATACGCAGTATTTT
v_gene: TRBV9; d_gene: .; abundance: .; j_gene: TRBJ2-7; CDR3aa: CASGSVYEQYF; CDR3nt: TGTGCCAGCGGTTCGGTCTACGAGCAGTACTTC
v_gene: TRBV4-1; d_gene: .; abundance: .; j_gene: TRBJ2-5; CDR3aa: CASSPSSRSQETQYF; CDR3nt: TGCGCCAGCAGCCCATCCAGTCGAAGCCAAGAGACCCAGTACTTC
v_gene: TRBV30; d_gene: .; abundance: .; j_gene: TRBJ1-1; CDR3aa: CAWSLTENTEAFF; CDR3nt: TGTGCCTGGAGTCTTACAGAAAACACTGAAGCTTTCTTT
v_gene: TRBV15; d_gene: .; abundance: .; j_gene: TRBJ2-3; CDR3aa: CATSRDEVLPRGDTQYF; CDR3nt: TGTGCCACCAGCAGAGATGAGGTTCTCCCTAGAGGAGATACGCAGTATTTT
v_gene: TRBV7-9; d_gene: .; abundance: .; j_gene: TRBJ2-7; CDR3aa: CASSPGVRVHEQYF; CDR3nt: TGTGCCAGCAGCCCGGGTGTCAGGGTCCACGAGCAGTACTTC
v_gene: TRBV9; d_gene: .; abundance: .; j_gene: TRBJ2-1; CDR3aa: CASSPPAPNHRFF; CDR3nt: TGTGCCAGCAGCCCTCCGGCCCCCAATCACCGGTTCTTC
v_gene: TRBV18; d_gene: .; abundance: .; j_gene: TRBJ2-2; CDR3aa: CASSPKPHLRGEPGELFF; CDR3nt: TGTGCCAGCTCACCTAAACCCCATCTGAGGGGTGAACCCGGGGAGCTGTTTTTT
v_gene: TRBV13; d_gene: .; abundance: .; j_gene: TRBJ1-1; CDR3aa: CASSLEGSLNTEAFF; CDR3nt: TGTGCCAGCAGCCTAGAGGGTTCCCTGAACACTGAAGCTTTCTTT
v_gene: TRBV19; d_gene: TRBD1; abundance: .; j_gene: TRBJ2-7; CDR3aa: CASSITGVYEQYF; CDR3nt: TGTGCCAGTAGTATCACAGGGGTGTACGAGCAGTACTTC
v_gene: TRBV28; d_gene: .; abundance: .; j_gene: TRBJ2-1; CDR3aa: CASSNRDWDNRDEQFF; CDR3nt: TGTGCCAGCAGTAACAGGGATTGGGACAATCGGGATGAGCAGTTCTTC
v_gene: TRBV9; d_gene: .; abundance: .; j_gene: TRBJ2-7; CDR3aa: CASSVGGFSYEQYF; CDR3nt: TGTGCCAGCAGCGTAGGAGGGTTCAGCTACGAGCAGTACTTC
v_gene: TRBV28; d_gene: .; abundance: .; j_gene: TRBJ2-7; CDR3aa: CASSLFEGELSYEQYF; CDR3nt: TGTGCCAGCAGTTTATTCGAGGGCGAACTCTCCTACGAGCAGTACTTC
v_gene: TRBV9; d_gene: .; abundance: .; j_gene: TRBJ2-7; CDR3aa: CASSVGSDRPYEQYF; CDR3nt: TGTGCCAGCAGCGTAGGGTCCGACCGTCCCTACGAGCAGTACTTC
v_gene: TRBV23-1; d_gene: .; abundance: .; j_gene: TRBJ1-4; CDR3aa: CASSREKLFF; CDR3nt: TGCGCCAGCAGTCGTGAAAAACTGTTTTTT
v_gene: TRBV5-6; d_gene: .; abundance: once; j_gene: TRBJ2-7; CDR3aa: CASSLYSGETYF; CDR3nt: TGTGCCAGCAGCTTGTATTCTGGGGAGACGTACTTC
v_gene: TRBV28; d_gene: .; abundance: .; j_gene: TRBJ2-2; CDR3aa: CASTPWRLKGGELFF; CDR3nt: TGTGCCAGCACCCCTTGGCGCCTCAAGGGCGGGGAGCTGTTTTTT
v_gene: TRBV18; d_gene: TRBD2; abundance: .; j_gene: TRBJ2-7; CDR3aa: CASSPRTRMGEEQYF; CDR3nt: TGTGCCAGCTCACCTCGGACTAGAATGGGTGAGGAGCAGTACTTC
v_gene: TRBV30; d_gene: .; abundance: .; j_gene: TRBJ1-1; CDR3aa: CAWSDSGNTEAFF; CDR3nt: TGTGCCTGGAGTGACTCCGGGAACACTGAAGCTTTCTTT